The following is a TCR beta chain sequence with its context. This sample is part of a study of OX40 agonist ivuxolimab in advanced cancers. The assay was immunoSEQ multiplex PCR, and TCRdb's table has in-frame clones only and misses some. This sample has roughly 71,000 clones, with 75% to 85% found just once. Sequenced material: CD4+ or CD8+ T cells sorted from blood, taken in a trial of the OX40 agonist ivuxolimab. The clonotype comes from an adult with an advanced solid tumor such as melanoma, head and neck, liver or kidney cancer.

Here the CDR3 reads CASSPGGLVTEAFF. The CDR3 DNA is TGTGCCAGCAGCCCTGGGGGGCTGGTAACTGAAGCTTTCTTT. The rearrangement joins TRBV9 to TRBJ1-1, with D possibly TRBD1 on 6 matching bases. The length of the CDR3 is 14 residues. Germline V gene lookup returns CDR1 SGDLS and CDR2 YYNGEE. V was pared by 4 bases and J by 5 bases, with 15 bases between.